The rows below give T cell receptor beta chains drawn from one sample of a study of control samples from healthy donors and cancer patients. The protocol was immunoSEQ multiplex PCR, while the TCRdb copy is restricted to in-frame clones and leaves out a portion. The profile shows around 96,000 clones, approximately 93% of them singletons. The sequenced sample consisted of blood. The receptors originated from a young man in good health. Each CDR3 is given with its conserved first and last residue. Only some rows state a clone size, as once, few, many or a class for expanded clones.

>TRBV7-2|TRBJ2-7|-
CASSLKLAGYEQYF
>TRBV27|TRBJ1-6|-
CASGPFSPLHF
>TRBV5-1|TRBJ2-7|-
CASSSGEDEQYF
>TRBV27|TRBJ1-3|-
CASRQGGKGNTIYF
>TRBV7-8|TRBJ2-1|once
CASSHTTGNEQFF
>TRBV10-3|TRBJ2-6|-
CARRAGLHPWAGANVLTF
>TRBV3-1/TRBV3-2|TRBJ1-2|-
CASSQEGVRTGANYGYTF
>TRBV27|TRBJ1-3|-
CASSSGPGNTIYF
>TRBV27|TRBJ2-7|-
CASSSAGQEIYEQYF
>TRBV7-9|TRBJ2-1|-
CASSLKGGLAGGEYNEQFF
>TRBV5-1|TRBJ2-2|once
CASSRTTDLGGELFF
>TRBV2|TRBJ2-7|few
CASIQTGAYTGEQYF
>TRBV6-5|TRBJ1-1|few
CASSWDRGGTEAFF